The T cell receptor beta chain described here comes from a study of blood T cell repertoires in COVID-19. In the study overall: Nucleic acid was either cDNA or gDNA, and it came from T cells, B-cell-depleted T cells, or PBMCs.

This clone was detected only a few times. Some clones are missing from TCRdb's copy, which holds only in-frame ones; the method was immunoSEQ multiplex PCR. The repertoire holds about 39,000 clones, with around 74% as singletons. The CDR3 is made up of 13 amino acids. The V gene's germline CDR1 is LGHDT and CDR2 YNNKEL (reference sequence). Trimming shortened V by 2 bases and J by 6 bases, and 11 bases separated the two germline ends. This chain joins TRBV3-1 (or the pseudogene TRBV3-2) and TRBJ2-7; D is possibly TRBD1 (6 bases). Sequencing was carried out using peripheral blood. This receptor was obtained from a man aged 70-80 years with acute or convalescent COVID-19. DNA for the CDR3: TGTGCCAGCAGCCAACACACAGGGACCGAGCAGTACTTC. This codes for CASSQHTGTEQYF.